Listed below are T cell receptor beta chains from one sample, sequenced in a study of T cell changes during pregnancy in multiple sclerosis. Repertoires were generated with immunoSEQ multiplex PCR, while TCRdb's copy carries only in-frame clones and drops some. In the table there are approximately 60,000 clones, just under 90% of which are singletons. The sample comprised peripheral blood from another person, used as feeder cells. The receptors come from a human donor whose cells served as feeder cells for cultures in a pregnancy study. Each CDR3 is given with its conserved first and last residue. The D gene is left open where the match is weak. A clone size is listed for some rows: how often the clone was seen (once, few, many), or a class if it is expanded.

J | size | V | D | DNA | CDR3
TRBJ2-5 | - | TRBV7-9 | TRBD1 | TGTGCCAGCAGCTTACTGCGTGGGGGACCCGGGACAGGGAGGGAGACCCAGTACTTC | CASSLLRGGPGTGRETQYF
TRBJ2-1 | - | TRBV28 | - | TGTGCCAGCAGTACGGTCCATGAGCAGTTCTTC | CASSTVHEQFF
TRBJ2-7 | - | TRBV20-1 | - | TGCAGTGCCCTATGGGCTTACGAGCAGTACTTC | CSALWAYEQYF
TRBJ1-2 | - | TRBV28 | - | TGTGCCGTCGGGGCTGGGGGAGAGGGGGACTATGGCTACACCTTC | CAVGAGGEGDYGYTF
TRBJ1-1 | - | TRBV9 | - | TGTGCCAGCAGAGCGACAGAGAACACTGAAGCTTTCTTT | CASRATENTEAFF
TRBJ2-4 | - | TRBV30 | - | TGTGCCTGGAGTCACCGGACCCTAGCCAAAAACATTCAGTACTTC | CAWSHRTLAKNIQYF
TRBJ1-1 | - | TRBV29-1 | - | TGCAGCGTTGAAGAATTGGGACGAGCGAACACTGAAGCTTTCTTT | CSVEELGRANTEAFF
TRBJ1-5 | - | TRBV18 | TRBD1 | TGTGCCAGCTCACGGACAGGGAGCAATCAGCCCCAGCATTTT | CASSRTGSNQPQHF
TRBJ1-2 | - | TRBV29-1 | - | TGCAGCGTACGGGCCGATGGCGGGGGAGGGTCTAACTATGGCTACACCTTC | CSVRADGGGGSNYGYTF
TRBJ2-2 | - | TRBV7-3 | - | TGTGCCAGCAGCTTAAACACCGGGGAGCTGTTTTTT | CASSLNTGELFF
TRBJ2-1 | - | TRBV7-9 | - | TGTGCCAGCAGCTCCCTCTATGGCGGGGAGAGGTCCTACAATGAGCAGTTCTTC | CASSSLYGGERSYNEQFF
TRBJ2-5 | - | TRBV4-1 | TRBD2 | TGCGCCAGCAGCCAAGTCGGGGGGACGATAGCCCAGTACTTC | CASSQVGGTIAQYF
TRBJ1-1 | once | TRBV15 | - | TGTGCCACCAGCAGACTAACAGTTAAGAACACTGAAGCTTTCTTT | CATSRLTVKNTEAFF
TRBJ1-1 | - | TRBV6-1 | - | TGTGCCAGCAGTGCAGTACAGGGTGGCTGGCCTGAAGCTTTCTTT | CASSAVQGGWPEAFF
TRBJ1-5 | - | TRBV15 | - | TGTGCCACCAGCAGAGCGGGGGGTCGGAGCAATCAGCCCCAGCATTTT | CATSRAGGRSNQPQHF
TRBJ2-1 | - | TRBV25-1 | TRBD2 | TGTGCCAGCAGTGAAGCTAGCGGGAGGGATGAGCAGTTCTTC | CASSEASGRDEQFF
TRBJ2-7 | - | TRBV12-2 | - | TGTGCAAGTCGCCCGCAAACTCTCTCCCCCGAGTACAGGGTGCACTACGAGCAGTACTTC | CASRPQTLSPEYRVHYEQYF
TRBJ2-5 | - | TRBV11-3 | TRBD1 | TGTGCCAGCAGCCATGGGACAGGGGGCTTGGAGACCCAGTACTTC | CASSHGTGGLETQYF
TRBJ2-3 | - | TRBV2 | - | TGTGCCAGCAGTCCCCCCTTCACAGATACGCAGTATTTT | CASSPPFTDTQYF
TRBJ1-1 | - | TRBV15 | TRBD1 | TGTGCCACCAGCAGGGACAGGAGCACTGAAGCTTTCTTT | CATSRDRSTEAFF
TRBJ1-5 | - | TRBV5-6 | - | TGTGCCAGCAGCTTGGGGGCAGGGGCTAGCAATCAGCCCCAGCATTTT | CASSLGAGASNQPQHF
TRBJ2-3 | - | TRBV7-3 | TRBD1 | TGTGCCAGCAGCTTCCACAGGGGGCCGGGAGATACGCAGTATTTT | CASSFHRGPGDTQYF
TRBJ1-2 | once | TRBV5-6 | - | TGTGCCAGCAGCTCGGGGGTGACAGACTTTAACTATGGCTACACCTTC | CASSSGVTDFNYGYTF
TRBJ2-1 | - | TRBV7-2 | TRBD2 | TGTGCCAGCAGCCCCCAGCGGGGAGCGAGGAATGAGCAGTTCTTC | CASSPQRGARNEQFF
TRBJ2-7 | - | TRBV28 | - | TGTGCCAGCAGACAGGGCTTTGTGTATGAGCAGTACTTC | CASRQGFVYEQYF
TRBJ1-1 | - | TRBV18 | - | TGTGCCAGCTCACCTGTAGGGGGAGCTGAAGCTTTCTTT | CASSPVGGAEAFF
TRBJ2-1 | few | TRBV9 | TRBD2 | TGTGCCAGCAGCGTAGTTAGCGGGAGCCCAAATGAGCAGTTCTTC | CASSVVSGSPNEQFF
TRBJ1-6 | - | TRBV4-3 | TRBD1 | TGCGCCAGCAGCCAATATAACCTGGGACAGACCTCCTATAATTCACCCCTCCACTTT | CASSQYNLGQTSYNSPLHF
TRBJ1-6 | - | TRBV6-4 | TRBD1 | TGTGCCAGCAGTGCCGACCCCGGGACAGGGGAACGGTCACCCCTCCACTTT | CASSADPGTGERSPLHF
TRBJ1-1 | - | TRBV6-5 | - | TGTGCCAGCAGTTACTTGGGGAACACTGAAGCTTTCTTT | CASSYLGNTEAFF
TRBJ2-2 | - | TRBV9 | TRBD1 | TGTGCCAGCAGCGTGGAAACAGGGGGGACCGGGGAGCTGTTTTTT | CASSVETGGTGELFF
TRBJ2-2 | - | TRBV7-2 | - | TGTGCCAGCAGCCCAGAGGTCAGGGTATTATCTACCGGGGAGCTGTTTTTT | CASSPEVRVLSTGELFF
TRBJ1-5 | - | TRBV28 | - | TGTGCCAGCAGTTTAAGAAGGGGAGCTCAGCCCCAGCATTTT | CASSLRRGAQPQHF
TRBJ1-2 | - | TRBV4-3 | - | TGCGCCAGCAGCCAAGACCCCGCAGGCAGTCCCGTCTATGGCTACACCTTC | CASSQDPAGSPVYGYTF
TRBJ2-7 | - | TRBV5-4 | TRBD1 | TGTGCCAGCAGCCATAGAAGACAGGGATCCTACGAGCAGTACTTC | CASSHRRQGSYEQYF
TRBJ2-2 | - | TRBV28 | - | TGTGCCAGCAGTGATCAGGAAAACACCGGGGAGCTGTTTTTT | CASSDQENTGELFF
TRBJ1-2 | few | TRBV30 | TRBD1 | TGTGCCTGGCAGGACAGGGTTTTTTATGGCTACACCTTC | CAWQDRVFYGYTF
TRBJ1-2 | - | TRBV19 | - | TGTGCCAGTAGTATAGACTTGGGCGGCTACACCTTC | CASSIDLGGYTF
TRBJ2-1 | - | TRBV4-2 | TRBD2 | TGTGCCAGCAGCCACATAGCGGGGGACAATGAGCAGTTCTTC | CASSHIAGDNEQFF
TRBJ1-6 | - | TRBV13 | - | TGTGCCAGCAGCTTAGGCAGACGACCTTCACCCCTCCACTTT | CASSLGRRPSPLHF
TRBJ1-5 | - | TRBV6-5 | TRBD1 | TGTGCCACCGGACAGGCCTACAATCAGCCCCAGCATTTT | CATGQAYNQPQHF
TRBJ1-4 | - | TRBV5-1 | - | TGCGCCAGCAGCATAGGTTGGGACGCGATTTGGAGTTCGATTGTCGAAAAACTGTTTTTT | CASSIGWDAIWSSIVEKLFF
TRBJ2-7 | - | TRBV27 | - | TGTGCCAGCAGTTTGTTCAGCTCTCTACAGTCCGAGCAGTACTTC | CASSLFSSLQSEQYF
TRBJ1-6 | - | TRBV15 | - | TGTGCCACCAGTGTGGTCGGATCACCCCTCCACTTT | CATSVVGSPLHF
TRBJ1-6 | - | TRBV13 | - | TGTGCCAGCACTCTACTCCGGGGCATCTCACCCCTCCACTTT | CASTLLRGISPLHF
TRBJ1-2 | - | TRBV29-1 | TRBD1 | TGCAGCGTTGAAAGGGGACAGGGTTGGGGCTACACCTTC | CSVERGQGWGYTF
TRBJ2-5 | - | TRBV9 | TRBD2 | TGTGCCAGCAGCGTAGCGGGGGGGCAGGAGACCCAGTACTTC | CASSVAGGQETQYF
TRBJ1-2 | - | TRBV21-1 | - | TGTGCCAGCAGCTTTATGGGATCCGTACAGGGGGGCTATGGCTACACCTTC | CASSFMGSVQGGYGYTF
TRBJ1-1 | few | TRBV19 | - | TGTGCCAGTAGTTCCTACGCCGGGTCCATGAACACTGAAGCTTTCTTT | CASSSYAGSMNTEAFF
TRBJ1-3 | - | TRBV6-1 | - | TGTGCCAGCAGTCCTCCCGGGGTACGAAACACCATATATTTT | CASSPPGVRNTIYF
TRBJ2-1 | - | TRBV4-1 | TRBD1 | TGCGCCAGCAGCCAAGGGCTCAGGGGGAATGAGCAGTTCTTC | CASSQGLRGNEQFF
TRBJ1-1 | - | TRBV5-1 | - | TGCGCCAGCAGCCAAGGTTCCCGGGGGACTGAAGCTTTCTTT | CASSQGSRGTEAFF
TRBJ2-7 | few | TRBV5-1 | TRBD2 | TGTGCCAGCAGCTTTGGGACCGCGGGAGGGCTCGAGCAGTACTTC | CASSFGTAGGLEQYF
TRBJ2-3 | - | TRBV5-1 | TRBD2 | TGCGCCAGCAGCTTCCTAGCGGGGGGCGCCACAGATACGCAGTATTTT | CASSFLAGGATDTQYF
TRBJ1-2 | - | TRBV7-8 | - | TGTGCCAGCAGCTTAGGGGAGGGCTTGCGCTATGGCTACACCTTC | CASSLGEGLRYGYTF
TRBJ1-3 | - | TRBV6-1 | TRBD1 | TGTGCCAGCAGTGAGGCTCCGGGACAGGTCTCTGGAAACACCATATATTTT | CASSEAPGQVSGNTIYF
TRBJ1-2 | few | TRBV19 | - | TGTGCCAGTAGCTATTCCTATGGCTACACCTTC | CASSYSYGYTF